This TCR beta chain was sequenced in a study of human T cells and chemical hapten exposure. At the level of the study: Patches that contained 0.01% DPC were applied to the upper back and read at 6 days.

This clonotype was counted ten times or more. The antigen is not known. This CDR3 has 15 residues. V lost 3 bases and J lost 8; bases outside the gene matches: 9. Findings of the study overall: In the PT1 data, expanded TCR counts showed a positive correlation with patch test score.

One entry per CDR3 protein results from TCRdb running MiXCR on the RACE reads. This sample has some 340,000 distinct CDR3 sequences; around 6.9% occur once, and the top ten carry 7.5% to 8.5%. Documented time point: patch test 1, 2 weeks after DPC sensitization. The treatment here: therapeutic diphenylcyclopropenone sensitization with weekly scalp DPC. This receptor was obtained from a woman aged 18-35 years with alopecia areata. Some clones in this sample may be carry-over from other donors' samples. The sequencing here drew on whole blood, taken in connection with sensitization to the hapten diphenylcyclopropenone (DPC). This rearrangement joins TRBV12-3 or TRBV12-4 to TRBJ2-1, with 8 positions matching TRBD2. DNA of the CDR3: TGTGCCAGCAGTTTTGGGCGGGGGGCCTCGGATGAGCAGTTCTTC. Translating gives CASSFGRGASDEQFF.